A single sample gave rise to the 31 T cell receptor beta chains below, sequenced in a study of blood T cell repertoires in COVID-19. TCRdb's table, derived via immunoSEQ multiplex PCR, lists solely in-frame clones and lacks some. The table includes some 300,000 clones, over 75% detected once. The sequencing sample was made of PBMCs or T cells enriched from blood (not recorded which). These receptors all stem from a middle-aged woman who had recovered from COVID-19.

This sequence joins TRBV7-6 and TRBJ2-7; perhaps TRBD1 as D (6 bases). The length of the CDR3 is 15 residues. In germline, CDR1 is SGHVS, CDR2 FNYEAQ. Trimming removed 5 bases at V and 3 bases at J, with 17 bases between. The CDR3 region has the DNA TGTGCCAGCAGCCCAGGGGTATGGCCGAGCTACGAGCAGTACTTC. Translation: CASSPGVWPSYEQYF.

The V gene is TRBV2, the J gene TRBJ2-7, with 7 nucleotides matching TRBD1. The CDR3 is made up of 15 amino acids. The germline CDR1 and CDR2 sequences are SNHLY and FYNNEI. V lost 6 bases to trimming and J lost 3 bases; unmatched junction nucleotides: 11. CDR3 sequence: CASRARGSVNYEQYF. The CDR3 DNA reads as TGTGCCAGCAGGGCCAGGGGGAGCGTGAACTACGAGCAGTACTTC.

In DNA form, the CDR3 reads TGTGCCAGCAGCTTCAGGGGCCCGGAGAACGGGTCACCCCTCCACTTT. This codes for CASSFRGPENGSPLHF. V gene TRBV11-3 combines with J gene TRBJ1-6; perhaps TRBD1 as D (6 bases). Deletions cut 3 bases from V and 10 bases from J, with 19 bases between. This CDR3 is built from 16 residues. Germline V lookup: CDR1 SGHNT, CDR2 YENEEA.

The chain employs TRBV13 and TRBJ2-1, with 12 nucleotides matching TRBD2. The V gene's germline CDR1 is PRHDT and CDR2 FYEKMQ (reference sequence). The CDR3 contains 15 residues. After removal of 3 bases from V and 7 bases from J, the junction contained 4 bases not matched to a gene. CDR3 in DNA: TGTGCCAGCAGCTTGAGGACTAGCGGGGCAAATGAGCAGTTCTTC. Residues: CASSLRTSGANEQFF.

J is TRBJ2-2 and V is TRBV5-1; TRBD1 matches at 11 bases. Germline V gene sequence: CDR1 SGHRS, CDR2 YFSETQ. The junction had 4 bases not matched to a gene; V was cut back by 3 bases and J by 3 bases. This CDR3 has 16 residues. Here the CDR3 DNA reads TGCGCCAGCAGCTCCGGGGACAGGGGGGACACCGGGGAGCTGTTTTTT. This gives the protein CASSSGDRGDTGELFF. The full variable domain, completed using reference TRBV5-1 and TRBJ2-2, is KAGVTQTPRYLIKTRGQQVTLSCSPISGHRSVSWYQQTPGQGLQFLFEYFSETQRNKGNFPGRFSGRQFSNSRSEMNVSTLELGDSALYLCASSSGDRGDTGELFFGEGSRLTVL.

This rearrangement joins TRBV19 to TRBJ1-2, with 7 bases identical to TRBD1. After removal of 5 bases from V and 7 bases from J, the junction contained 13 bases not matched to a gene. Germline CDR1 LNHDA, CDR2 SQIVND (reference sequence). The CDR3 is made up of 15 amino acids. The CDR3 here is CASSGSRGAGGGYTF. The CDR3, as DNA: TGTGCCAGTAGTGGGTCCAGAGGGGCAGGGGGTGGCTACACCTTC.

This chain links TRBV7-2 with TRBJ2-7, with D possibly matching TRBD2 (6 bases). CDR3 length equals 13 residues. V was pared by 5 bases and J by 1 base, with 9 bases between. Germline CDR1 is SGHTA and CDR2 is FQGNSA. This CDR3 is CASSPGLSYEQYF. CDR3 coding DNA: TGTGCCAGCAGCCCCGGACTATCCTACGAGCAGTACTTC.

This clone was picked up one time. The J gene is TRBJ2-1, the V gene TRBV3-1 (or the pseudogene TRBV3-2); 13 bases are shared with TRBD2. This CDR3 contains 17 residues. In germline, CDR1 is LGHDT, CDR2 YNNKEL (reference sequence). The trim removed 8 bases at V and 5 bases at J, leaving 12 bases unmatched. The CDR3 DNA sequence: TGTGCCAGCGGGGGACTAGCGGGAACCCCGTTTAACAATGAGCAGTTCTTC. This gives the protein CASGGLAGTPFNNEQFF.

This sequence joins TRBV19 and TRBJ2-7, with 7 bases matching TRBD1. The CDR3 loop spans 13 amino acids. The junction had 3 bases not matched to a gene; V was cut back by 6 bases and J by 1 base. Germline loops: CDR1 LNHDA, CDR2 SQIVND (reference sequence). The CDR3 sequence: CASRETGSYEQYF. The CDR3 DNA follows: TGTGCCAGTAGAGAGACAGGGTCCTACGAGCAGTACTTC.

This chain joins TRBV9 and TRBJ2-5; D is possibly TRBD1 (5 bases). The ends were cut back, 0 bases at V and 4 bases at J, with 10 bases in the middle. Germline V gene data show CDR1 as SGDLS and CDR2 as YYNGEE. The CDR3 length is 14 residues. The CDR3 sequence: CASSVGTGTETQYF. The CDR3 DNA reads TGTGCCAGCAGCGTAGGAACAGGTACAGAGACCCAGTACTTC.

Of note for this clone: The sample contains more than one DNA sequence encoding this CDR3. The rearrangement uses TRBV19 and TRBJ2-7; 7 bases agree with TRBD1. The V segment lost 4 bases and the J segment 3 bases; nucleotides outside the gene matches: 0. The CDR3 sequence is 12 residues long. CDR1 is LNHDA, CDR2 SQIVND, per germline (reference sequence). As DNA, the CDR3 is TGTGCCAGTAGTACAGGGGGCTACGAGCAGTACTTC. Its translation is CASSTGGYEQYF. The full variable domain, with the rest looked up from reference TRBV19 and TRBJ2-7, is DGGITQSPKYLFRKEGQNVTLSCEQNLNHDAMYWYRQDPGQGLRLIYYSQIVNDFQKGDIAEGYSVSREKKESFPLTVTSAQKNPTAFYLCASSTGGYEQYFGPGTRLTVT.

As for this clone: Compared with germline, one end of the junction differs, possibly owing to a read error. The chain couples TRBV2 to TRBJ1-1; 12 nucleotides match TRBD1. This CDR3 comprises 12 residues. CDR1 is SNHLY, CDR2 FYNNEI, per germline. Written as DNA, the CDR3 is TGTGCCAGCAGTGACGGGGACAGGGGGCCTCTCTTT. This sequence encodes CASSDGDRGPLF.

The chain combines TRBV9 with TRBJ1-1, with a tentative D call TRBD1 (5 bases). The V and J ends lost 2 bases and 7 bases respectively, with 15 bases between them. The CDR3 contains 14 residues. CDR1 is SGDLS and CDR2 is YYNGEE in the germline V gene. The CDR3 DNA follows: TGTGCCAGCAGCGTCGGATCAGGGCGAGATGAAGCTTTCTTT. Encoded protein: CASSVGSGRDEAFF.

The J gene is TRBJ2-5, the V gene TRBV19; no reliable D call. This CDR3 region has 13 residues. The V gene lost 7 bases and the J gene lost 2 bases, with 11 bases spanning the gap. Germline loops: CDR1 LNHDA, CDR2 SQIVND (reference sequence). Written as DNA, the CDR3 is TGTGCCAGTACCGGAGACGAACAAGAGACCCAGTACTTC. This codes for CASTGDEQETQYF.

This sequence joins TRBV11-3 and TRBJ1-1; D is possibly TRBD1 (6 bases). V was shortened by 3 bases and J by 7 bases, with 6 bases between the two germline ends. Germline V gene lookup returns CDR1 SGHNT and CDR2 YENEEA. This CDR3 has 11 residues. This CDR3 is CASSFRGEAFF. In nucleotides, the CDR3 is TGTGCCAGCAGCTTCAGGGGTGAAGCTTTCTTT.

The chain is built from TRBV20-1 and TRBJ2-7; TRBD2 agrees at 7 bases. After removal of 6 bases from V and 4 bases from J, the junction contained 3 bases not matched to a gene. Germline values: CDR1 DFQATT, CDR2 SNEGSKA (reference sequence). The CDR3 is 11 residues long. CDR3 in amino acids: CSANGRYEQYF. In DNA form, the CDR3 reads TGCAGTGCGAACGGGAGGTACGAGCAGTACTTC.

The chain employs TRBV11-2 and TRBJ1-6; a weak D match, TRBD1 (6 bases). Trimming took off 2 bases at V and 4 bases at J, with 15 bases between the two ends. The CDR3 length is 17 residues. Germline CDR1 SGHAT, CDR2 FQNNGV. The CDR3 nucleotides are TGTGCCAGCAGCTTAAGGGGGGGTGCTGTTTATAATTCACCCCTCCACTTT. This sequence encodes CASSLRGGAVYNSPLHF.

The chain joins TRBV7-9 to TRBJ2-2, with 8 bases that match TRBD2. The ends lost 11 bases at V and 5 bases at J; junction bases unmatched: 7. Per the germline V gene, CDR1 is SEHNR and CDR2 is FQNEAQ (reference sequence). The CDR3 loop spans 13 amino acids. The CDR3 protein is CAGEGLATGELFF. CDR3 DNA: TGTGCCGGTGAAGGACTAGCTACCGGGGAGCTGTTTTTT.

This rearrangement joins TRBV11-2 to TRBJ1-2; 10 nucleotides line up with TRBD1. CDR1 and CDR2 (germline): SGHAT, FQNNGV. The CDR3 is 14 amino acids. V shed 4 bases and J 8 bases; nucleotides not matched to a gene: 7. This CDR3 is CASSYRDRGFGYTF. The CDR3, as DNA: TGTGCCAGCAGCTACCGGGACAGGGGTTTCGGCTACACCTTC.

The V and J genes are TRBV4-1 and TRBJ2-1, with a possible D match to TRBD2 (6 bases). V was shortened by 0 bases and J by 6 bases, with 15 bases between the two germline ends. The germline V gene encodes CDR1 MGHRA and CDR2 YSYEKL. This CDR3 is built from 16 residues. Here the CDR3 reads CASSQDFTSRGNEQFF. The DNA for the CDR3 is TGCGCCAGCAGCCAAGATTTTACTAGCCGCGGCAATGAGCAGTTCTTC.

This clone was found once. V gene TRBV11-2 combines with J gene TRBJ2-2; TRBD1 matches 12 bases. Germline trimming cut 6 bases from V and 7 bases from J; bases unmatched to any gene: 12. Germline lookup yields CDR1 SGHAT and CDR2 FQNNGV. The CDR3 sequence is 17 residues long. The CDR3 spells CASRPLPGQGANGELFF. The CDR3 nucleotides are TGTGCCAGCAGGCCCCTTCCGGGACAGGGGGCGAACGGGGAGCTGTTTTTT.

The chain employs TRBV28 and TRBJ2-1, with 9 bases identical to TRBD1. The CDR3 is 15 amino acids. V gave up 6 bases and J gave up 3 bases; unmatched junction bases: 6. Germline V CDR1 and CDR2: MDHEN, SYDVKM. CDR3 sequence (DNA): TGTGCCAGCAGCCCAGGGACAGGGATCTACAATGAGCAGTTCTTC. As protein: CASSPGTGIYNEQFF.

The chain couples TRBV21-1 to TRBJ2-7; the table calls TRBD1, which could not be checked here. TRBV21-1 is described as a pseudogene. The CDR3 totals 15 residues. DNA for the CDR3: TGTGCCAGCACAATGACCGGGACAACCGATTACGAGCAGTACTTC. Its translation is CASTMTGTTDYEQYF.

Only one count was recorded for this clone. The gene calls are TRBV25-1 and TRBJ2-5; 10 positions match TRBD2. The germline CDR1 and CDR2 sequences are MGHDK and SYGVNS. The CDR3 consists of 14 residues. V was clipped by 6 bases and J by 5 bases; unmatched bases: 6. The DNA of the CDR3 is TGTGCCAGCAGATTAGCGGGGGGCCTTGAGACCCAGTACTTC. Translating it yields CASRLAGGLETQYF.

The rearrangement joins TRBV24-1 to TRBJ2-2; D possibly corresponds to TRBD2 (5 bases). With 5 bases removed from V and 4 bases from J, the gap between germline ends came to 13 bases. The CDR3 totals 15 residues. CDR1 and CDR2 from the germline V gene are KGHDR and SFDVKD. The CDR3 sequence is CATSGPGSTTGELFF. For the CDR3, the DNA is TGTGCCACCAGTGGTCCGGGATCCACCACCGGGGAGCTGTTTTTT.

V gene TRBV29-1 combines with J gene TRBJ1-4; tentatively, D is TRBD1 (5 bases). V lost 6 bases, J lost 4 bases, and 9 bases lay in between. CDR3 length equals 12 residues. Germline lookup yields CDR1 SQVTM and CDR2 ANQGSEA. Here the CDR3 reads CSVRDSNEKLFF. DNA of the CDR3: TGCAGCGTCCGCGACAGTAATGAAAAACTGTTTTTT. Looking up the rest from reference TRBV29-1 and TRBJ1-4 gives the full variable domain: SAVISQKPSRDICQRGTSLTIQCQVDSQVTMMFWYRQQPGQSLTLIATANQGSEATYESGFVIDKFPISRPNLTFSTLTVSNMSPEDSSIYLCSVRDSNEKLFFGSGTQLSVL.

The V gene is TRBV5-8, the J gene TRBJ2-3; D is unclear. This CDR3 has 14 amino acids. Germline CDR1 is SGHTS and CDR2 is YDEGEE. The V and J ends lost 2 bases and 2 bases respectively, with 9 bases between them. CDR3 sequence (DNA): TGTGCCAGCAGCTTATGGTTACTCACAGATACGCAGTATTTT. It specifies CASSLWLLTDTQYF. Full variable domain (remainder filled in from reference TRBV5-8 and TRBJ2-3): EAGVTQSPTHLIKTRGQQATLRCSPISGHTSVYWYQQALGLGLQFLLWYDEGEERNRGNFPPRFSGRQFPNYSSELNVNALELEDSALYLCASSLWLLTDTQYFGPGTRLTVL.

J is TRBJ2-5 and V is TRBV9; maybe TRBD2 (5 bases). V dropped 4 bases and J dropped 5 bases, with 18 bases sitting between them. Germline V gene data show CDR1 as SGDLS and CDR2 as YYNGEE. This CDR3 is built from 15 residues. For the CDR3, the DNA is TGTGCCAGCAGCCCCCGGGATAGCTTAGGGGAGACCCAGTACTTC. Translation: CASSPRDSLGETQYF.

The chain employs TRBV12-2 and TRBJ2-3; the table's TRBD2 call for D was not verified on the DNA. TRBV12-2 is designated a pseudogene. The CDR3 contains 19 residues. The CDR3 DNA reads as TGTGCAAGTCGCTTAGCGAACCTAGGACTAGCGACTAGCACAGATACGCAGTATTTT. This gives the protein CASRLANLGLATSTDTQYF.

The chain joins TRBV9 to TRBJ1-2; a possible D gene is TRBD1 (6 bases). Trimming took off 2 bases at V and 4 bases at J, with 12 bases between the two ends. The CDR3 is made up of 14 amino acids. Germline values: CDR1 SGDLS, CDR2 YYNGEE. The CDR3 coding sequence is TGTGCCAGCAGCGTCTACAGGGAACCCTATGGCTACACCTTC. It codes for CASSVYREPYGYTF.

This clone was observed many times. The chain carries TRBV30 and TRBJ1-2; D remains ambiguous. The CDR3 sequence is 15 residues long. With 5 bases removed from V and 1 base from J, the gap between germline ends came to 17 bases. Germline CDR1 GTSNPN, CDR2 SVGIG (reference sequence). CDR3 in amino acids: CAWDANGSNNYGYTF. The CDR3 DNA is TGTGCCTGGGACGCCAATGGTAGCAATAACTATGGCTACACCTTC.